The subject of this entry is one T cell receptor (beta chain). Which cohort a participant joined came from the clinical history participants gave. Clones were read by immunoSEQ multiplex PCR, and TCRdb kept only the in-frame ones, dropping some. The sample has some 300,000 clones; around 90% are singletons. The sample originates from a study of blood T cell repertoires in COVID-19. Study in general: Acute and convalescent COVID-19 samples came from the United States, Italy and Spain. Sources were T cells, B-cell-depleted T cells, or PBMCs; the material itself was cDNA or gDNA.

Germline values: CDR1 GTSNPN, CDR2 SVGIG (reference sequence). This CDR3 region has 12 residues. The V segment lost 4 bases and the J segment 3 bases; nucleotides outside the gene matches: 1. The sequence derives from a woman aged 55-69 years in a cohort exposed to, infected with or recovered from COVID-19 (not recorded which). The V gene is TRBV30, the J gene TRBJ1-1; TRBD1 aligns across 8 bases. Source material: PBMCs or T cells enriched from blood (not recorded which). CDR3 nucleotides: TGTGCCTGGACGGACAGGGACACTGAAGCTTTCTTT. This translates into CAWTDRDTEAFF. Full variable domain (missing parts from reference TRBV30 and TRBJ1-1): SQTIHQWPATLVQPVGSPLSLECTVEGTSNPNLYWYRQAAGRGLQLLFYSVGIGQISSEVPQNLSASRPQDRQFILSSKKLLLSDSGFYLCAWTDRDTEAFFGQGTRLTVV.